Shown below are 18 T cell receptor beta chains from a single sample sequenced in a study of blood T cell repertoires in COVID-19. Assay used: immunoSEQ multiplex PCR; TCRdb lists only in-frame clones, some missing. The sample yields 150,000 or so clones, about 83% seen once. Source material: peripheral blood. These receptors all stem from a woman aged 60-70 years with COVID-19, enrolled during active disease.

The rearrangement uses TRBV7-9 and TRBJ1-4; 8 bases agree with TRBD1. Germline values: CDR1 SEHNR, CDR2 FQNEAQ (reference sequence). With 3 bases clipped from V and 5 bases from J, the junction kept 2 bases outside the gene matches. The CDR3 sequence is 14 residues long. This chain's CDR3 is CASSFDRGNEKLFF. The CDR3 DNA reads TGTGCCAGCAGCTTCGACAGGGGCAATGAAAAACTGTTTTTT.

The chain is built from TRBV19 and TRBJ2-5; D remains ambiguous. Trimming pared 6 bases from V and 2 bases from J, leaving 10 bases between. Germline lookup yields CDR1 LNHDA and CDR2 SQIVND (reference sequence). The CDR3 is 13 residues long. The CDR3, as DNA: TGTGCCAGTAGGCCGGAGTCGCAAGAGACCCAGTACTTC. It yields the protein CASRPESQETQYF.

The chain uses TRBV5-1 and TRBJ1-4, with D maybe TRBD1 (5 bases). Trimming pared 5 bases from V and 0 bases from J, leaving 11 bases between. Germline V lookup: CDR1 SGHRS, CDR2 YFSETQ. The CDR3 has 15 residues. The CDR3 nucleotides read TGCGCCAGCAGGACAGAAGTTACAACTAATGAAAAACTGTTTTTT. The encoded protein is CASRTEVTTNEKLFF.

This chain uses TRBV2 with TRBJ1-2; 11 bases are shared with TRBD1. This CDR3 comprises 14 residues. V was pared by 6 bases and J by 6 bases, with 6 bases of the junction left unmatched. Germline CDR1 reads SNHLY; CDR2 reads FYNNEI. The CDR3: CASRGQGVEDGYTF. The CDR3, as DNA: TGTGCCAGCAGGGGACAGGGGGTGGAAGATGGCTACACCTTC.

The chain joins TRBV3-1 (or the pseudogene TRBV3-2) to TRBJ1-4, with TRBD1 as a possible D gene (6 bases). The germline V gene has CDR1 LGHDT and CDR2 YNNKEL (reference sequence). CDR3 size: 16 residues. Deletions cut 2 bases from V and 6 bases from J, with 16 bases between. CDR3 region: CASSQQPGQGHEKLFF. The DNA for the CDR3 is TGTGCCAGCAGCCAACAGCCGGGACAAGGTCATGAAAAACTGTTTTTT.

This chain links TRBV19 with TRBJ2-3; tentatively, D is TRBD1 (6 bases). V was shortened by 5 bases and J by 6 bases, with 9 bases between the two germline ends. Germline CDR1 LNHDA, CDR2 SQIVND (reference sequence). The CDR3 extends over 12 amino acids. This CDR3 is CASSAQGDTQYF. In DNA form, the CDR3 reads TGTGCCAGTAGTGCCCAGGGGGATACGCAGTATTTT.

This chain links TRBV6-1 with TRBJ1-1; D might be TRBD1 (6 bases). Germline values: CDR1 MNHNS, CDR2 SASEGT. Between the trimmed V and J ends, which lost 3 bases and 4 bases, there was a span of 6 bases. The CDR3 is 12 residues long. CDR3 residues: CASSETGTEAFF. The DNA for the CDR3 is TGTGCCAGCAGTGAGACAGGCACTGAAGCTTTCTTT.

The chain employs TRBV5-6 and TRBJ1-2, with D tentatively TRBD1 (6 bases). The CDR3 covers 13 residues. Trimming shortened V by 5 bases and J by 1 base, and 9 bases separated the two germline ends. Germline CDR1 is SGHDT and CDR2 is YYEEEE. This CDR3 reads CASRQGRNYGYTF. CDR3 coding DNA: TGTGCCAGCAGGCAGGGGCGTAACTATGGCTACACCTTC.

CDR3 in amino acids: CASSSLGAYTEAFF. In DNA, the CDR3 is TGTGCCAGCAGCAGCCTGGGGGCCTACACTGAAGCTTTCTTT. The chain uses TRBV5-4 and TRBJ1-1; D may be TRBD1 (6 bases). The germline gives CDR1 SGHNT, CDR2 YYREEE (reference sequence). The V end was cut by 4 bases, the J end by 3 bases, with 13 bases between. The CDR3 is made up of 14 amino acids.

This clone was observed a single time. The rearrangement uses TRBV6-5 and TRBJ2-7; tentatively, D is TRBD1 (6 bases). The germline CDR1 and CDR2 sequences are MNHEY and SVGAGI. The V end was cut by 6 bases, the J end by 4 bases, with 13 bases between. The CDR3 has 13 amino acids. This CDR3 is CASSVQGNYEQYV. CDR3 DNA sequence: TGTGCCAGCAGCGTACAGGGCAATTACGAGCAGTACGTC.

The chain combines TRBV11-2 with TRBJ2-1; D uncertain. The CDR3 runs to 15 residues. CDR1 and CDR2 (germline): SGHAT, FQNNGV. V shed 6 bases and J shed 2 bases, with 14 bases lying between them. CDR3 nucleotide sequence: TGTGCCAGCAGTCCCCTTGCGTCCGCCTACAATGAGCAGTTCTTC. Residues: CASSPLASAYNEQFF.

This clone was found a few times. The gene calls are TRBV10-3 and TRBJ2-2; 10 bases map to TRBD2. After removal of 6 bases from V and 6 bases from J, the junction contained 7 bases not matched to a gene. Germline-derived CDR1 and CDR2 are ENHRY and SYGVKD. The CDR3 covers 15 residues. The CDR3 protein is CAIRAGTSAPGELFF. CDR3 DNA sequence: TGTGCCATCAGGGCCGGGACTAGCGCCCCCGGGGAGCTGTTTTTT.

The chain links TRBV10-3 to TRBJ1-1, with a possible D match to TRBD1 (5 bases). V was trimmed by 2 bases and J by 7 bases, leaving 11 bases between them. Germline-derived CDR1 and CDR2 are ENHRY and SYGVKD. The CDR3 extends over 13 amino acids. The CDR3 sequence: CAISEARGDEAFF. The DNA of the CDR3 is TGTGCCATCAGTGAGGCAAGGGGCGATGAAGCTTTCTTT.

This sequence joins TRBV18 and TRBJ2-5; D unresolved. V dropped 0 bases and J dropped 2 bases, with 13 bases sitting between them. The CDR3 covers 16 residues. Germline V lookup: CDR1 KGHSH, CDR2 LQKENI. The CDR3 DNA sequence: TGTGCCAGCTCACCACCGTTACTACACTATCAAGAGACCCAGTACTTC. Translated: CASSPPLLHYQETQYF.

Notes on this clone: One end of the junction varies from germline; a read error may be responsible. J is TRBJ2-5 and V is TRBV7-7; TRBD2 is a possible D gene (5 bases). There are 14 residues in the CDR3. CDR1 is SSHAT and CDR2 is FNYEAQ in the germline V gene (reference sequence). The CDR3 coding sequence is TGTGCTAGCAGCTTAGAGCCGGGGTCAGAGACCCAGTACTTC. Translating it yields CASSLEPGSETQYF.

The chain employs TRBV19 and TRBJ2-5; a possible D gene is TRBD2 (6 bases). The CDR3 consists of 13 residues. Germline lookup yields CDR1 LNHDA and CDR2 SQIVND (reference sequence). Trimming pared 4 bases from V and 4 bases from J, leaving 10 bases between. The CDR3 is CASSKSGRETQYF. The CDR3 DNA sequence: TGTGCCAGTAGTAAGAGCGGGCGAGAGACCCAGTACTTC.

The rearrangement joins TRBV6-2 or TRBV6-3 to TRBJ1-1; D is undetermined. CDR1 is MNHEY, CDR2 SVGEGT, per germline. The CDR3 is 11 residues long. Trimming shortened V by 4 bases and J by 7 bases, and 7 bases separated the two germline ends. The CDR3 loop is CASSFKIEAFF. CDR3 sequence (DNA): TGTGCCAGCAGTTTCAAAATTGAAGCTTTCTTT.

The CDR3 DNA is TGTGCCACCAGCAGAGAGGGACAGTCCGAGGGGCAGTACGTC. As protein: CATSREGQSEGQYV. The V and J genes are TRBV15 and TRBJ2-7; TRBD1 matches at 7 bases. The germline V gene encodes CDR1 LNHNV and CDR2 YYDKDF (reference sequence). This CDR3 is 14 amino acids long. Trimming removed 0 bases from V and 9 bases from J; junction bases left unmatched: 8.